Below are 14 T cell receptor beta chains sequenced from a single sample in a study of cytomegalovirus exposure and HLA in healthy donors. Researchers ran the PCR with 60 Vbeta and 13 Jbeta primers. The protocol was immunoSEQ multiplex PCR, while the TCRdb copy is restricted to in-frame clones and leaves out a portion. The sample lists 130,000 to 150,000 clones; just under 85% were seen once. Sequenced: PBMCs. The receptors were sampled from a woman in her sixties or seventies in good health and CMV-seropositive.

This chain joins TRBV7-9 and TRBJ2-2, with 9 bases fitting TRBD1. V dropped 3 bases and J dropped 3; count of bases not matched to a gene: 5. The CDR3 is 16 amino acids. Germline CDR1 reads SEHNR; CDR2 reads FQNEAQ (reference sequence). The CDR3 here is CASSFSGQGYTGELFF. The CDR3 DNA reads TGTGCCAGCAGCTTTTCGGGACAGGGATACACCGGGGAGCTGTTTTTT.

The table lists this clone with a few counts. The V call is TRBV6-1, the J call TRBJ1-1; 7 bases match TRBD1. The CDR3 extends over 13 amino acids. With 7 bases clipped from V and 1 base from J, the junction kept 3 bases outside the gene matches. Germline CDR1 MNHNS, CDR2 SASEGT. CDR3 DNA: TGTGCCAGCATAGGGACAGCGAACACTGAAGCTTTCTTT. Residues: CASIGTANTEAFF.

This clone appeared a few times. This rearrangement joins TRBV11-3 to TRBJ2-1, with D hard to call. Germline CDR1 and CDR2: SGHNT and YENEEA. V dropped 1 base and J dropped 0 bases, with 16 bases sitting between them. This CDR3 region has 18 residues. CDR3 amino acids: CASSLVSQVGISYNEQFF. For the CDR3, the DNA is TGTGCCAGCAGCTTAGTGAGCCAGGTCGGTATCTCCTACAATGAGCAGTTCTTC. The complete variable domain, with remaining parts taken from reference TRBV11-3 and TRBJ2-1, reads EAGVVQSPRYKIIEKKQPVAFWCNPISGHNTLYWYLQNLGQGPELLIRYENEEAVDDSQLPKDRFSAERLKGVDSTLKIQPAELGDSAVYLCASSLVSQVGISYNEQFFGPGTRLTVL.

The chain employs TRBV27 and TRBJ1-5; D unresolved. Trimming cost V 0 bases and J 5 bases, with 11 bases left between them. Germline V gene sequence: CDR1 MNHEY, CDR2 SMNVEV (reference sequence). The CDR3 covers 15 residues. The CDR3 protein is CASSLSSARDQPQHF. The DNA for the CDR3 is TGTGCCAGCAGTTTATCGAGCGCGAGGGATCAGCCCCAGCATTTT.

This chain connects TRBV5-1 to TRBJ1-2, with D tentatively TRBD1 (5 bases). The germline V gene encodes CDR1 SGHRS and CDR2 YFSETQ. The CDR3 totals 13 residues. Trimming stripped 0 bases from V and 8 bases from J, with 11 bases between. For the CDR3, the DNA is TGCGCCAGCAGCTTGGGGGGCAGCGAGGGCTACACCTTC. Translated: CASSLGGSEGYTF.

The chain has TRBV6-5 and TRBJ2-5; D might be TRBD1 (6 bases). CDR3 length: 14 residues. Germline V CDR1 and CDR2: MNHEY, SVGAGI. Trimming took off 6 bases at V and 5 bases at J, with 16 bases between the two ends. The CDR3 is CASSPTRRGETQYF. The CDR3 bases are TGTGCCAGCAGCCCTACTAGAAGGGGGGAGACCCAGTACTTC.

This chain joins TRBV10-3 and TRBJ2-7; weak D call: TRBD1 (6 bases). Germline assignment: CDR1 ENHRY and CDR2 SYGVKD. Trimming took off 8 bases at V and 0 bases at J, with 17 bases between the two ends. There are 15 residues in the CDR3. CDR3 nucleotides: TGTGCCATCGCCGTTAGGGACACTAGCTCCTACGAGCAGTACTTC. It encodes CAIAVRDTSSYEQYF.

This chain joins TRBV29-1 and TRBJ2-5; D not certain. The V gene lost 3 bases and the J gene lost 5 bases, with 13 bases spanning the gap. CDR3 size: 13 residues. The germline gives CDR1 SQVTM, CDR2 ANQGSEA. CDR3 amino acids: CSVDVGGKETQYF. CDR3 sequence (DNA): TGCAGCGTTGATGTCGGCGGCAAGGAGACCCAGTACTTC. The full variable domain, rest sourced from reference TRBV29-1 and TRBJ2-5, is SAVISQKPSRDICQRGTSLTIQCQVDSQVTMMFWYRQQPGQSLTLIATANQGSEATYESGFVIDKFPISRPNLTFSTLTVSNMSPEDSSIYLCSVDVGGKETQYFGPGTRLLVL.

This chain joins TRBV6-6 and TRBJ2-5; maybe TRBD2 (5 bases). The CDR3 consists of 14 residues. Germline CDR1 reads MNHNY; CDR2 reads SVGAGI (reference sequence). Trimming left V 0 bases short and J 4 bases short, with 9 bases between. The CDR3 DNA follows: TGTGCCAGCAGTTACTCGCTGGGAGTAGAGACCCAGTACTTC. Protein sequence: CASSYSLGVETQYF.

The chain couples TRBV4-1 to TRBJ2-7; D perhaps matches TRBD2 (5 bases). Germline V gives CDR1 MGHRA, CDR2 YSYEKL. The CDR3 covers 16 residues. The V gene lost 0 bases and the J gene lost 2 bases, with 14 bases spanning the gap. CDR3 amino acids: CASSQEKSGLTYEQYF. The CDR3 nucleotides read TGCGCCAGCAGCCAAGAGAAGAGCGGTTTGACCTACGAGCAGTACTTC.

The rearrangement joins TRBV7-8 to TRBJ2-3; D remains unclear. The V end was cut by 4 bases, the J end by 3 bases, with 2 bases between. CDR1 SGHVS and CDR2 FQNEAQ come from the germline V gene. The CDR3 length is 11 residues. The DNA for the CDR3 is TGTGCCAGCAGCTCGACAGATACGCAGTATTTT. Residues: CASSSTDTQYF.

This rearrangement joins TRBV27 to TRBJ2-2; 14 bases fit TRBD2. V trimming: 2 bases; J trimming: 2 bases; junction bases outside the gene matches: 4. CDR1 and CDR2 (germline): MNHEY, SMNVEV (reference sequence). The CDR3 is 18 residues long. For the CDR3, the DNA is TGTGCCAGCAGTTTAGCGACTAGCGGGAGGGCCAACACCGGGGAGCTGTTTTTT. Translating it yields CASSLATSGRANTGELFF.

The chain links TRBV4-2 to TRBJ2-2; no clear D gene. Germline CDR1 LGHNA, CDR2 YNFKEQ. Trimming shortened V by 0 bases and J by 7 bases, and 6 bases separated the two germline ends. The CDR3 consists of 13 residues. CDR3 nucleotide sequence: TGTGCCAGCAGCCAAGAATTCAGCGGGGAGCTGTTTTTT. It translates to CASSQEFSGELFF.

This clone came up a few times. The chain employs TRBV6-6 and TRBJ1-1; TRBD1 matches at 12 bases. The CDR3 runs 16 residues. J lost 5 bases, V lost 5 bases, and 9 bases had no gene match. CDR1 and CDR2 from the germline V gene are MNHNY and SVGAGI (reference sequence). The CDR3 region has the DNA TGTGCCAGCAGTACCGGGACAGGGGGCGGTGGGACTGAAGCTTTCTTT. Encoded protein: CASSTGTGGGGTEAFF.